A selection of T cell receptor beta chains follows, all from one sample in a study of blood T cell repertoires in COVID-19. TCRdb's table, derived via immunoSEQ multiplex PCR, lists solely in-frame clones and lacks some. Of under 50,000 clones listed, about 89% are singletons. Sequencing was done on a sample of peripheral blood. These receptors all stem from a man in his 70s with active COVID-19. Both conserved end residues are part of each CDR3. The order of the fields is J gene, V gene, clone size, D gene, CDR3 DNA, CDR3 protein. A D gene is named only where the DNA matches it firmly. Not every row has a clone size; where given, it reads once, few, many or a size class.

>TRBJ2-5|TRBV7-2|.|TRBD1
TGTGCCAGCAGCCAGCGGACAGGGGGCGGGACCCAGTACTTC
CASSQRTGGGTQYF
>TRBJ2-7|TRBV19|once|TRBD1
TGTGCCAGTAGTATAGCCCGGACAGGGGGAAACGAGCAGTACTTC
CASSIARTGGNEQYF
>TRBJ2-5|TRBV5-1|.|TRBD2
TGCGCCAGCAGCACGGGACTAGTAGGTATCCAAGAGACCCAGTACTTC
CASSTGLVGIQETQYF
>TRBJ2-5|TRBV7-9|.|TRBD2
TGTGCCAGCAGCTTAGGACTAGCCCAAGAGACCCAGTACTTC
CASSLGLAQETQYF
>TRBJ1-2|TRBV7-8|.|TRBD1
TGTGCCAGCAGCCCTGGACAGGGCTCCACTAACTTC
CASSPGQGSTNF
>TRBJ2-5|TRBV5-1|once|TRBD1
TGCGCCAGCAGCTTGGGGACAGGGGGCCGTCTATACCAAGAGACCCAGTACTTC
CASSLGTGGRLYQETQYF
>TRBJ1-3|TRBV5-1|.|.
TGCGCCAGCAGCAAGGACAGCTCCCTGAACACCATATATTTT
CASSKDSSLNTIYF
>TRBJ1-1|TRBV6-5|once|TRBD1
TGTGCCAGCATTCTAGACAGGGGGGAGGTCACTGAAGCTTTCTTT
CASILDRGEVTEAFF
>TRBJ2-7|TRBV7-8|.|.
TGTGCCAGCAGCTTAAGGGGCTCGGAACAGCCTAGCTACGAGCAGTACTTC
CASSLRGSEQPSYEQYF
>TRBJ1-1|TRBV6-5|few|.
TGTGCCAGCACCTCCCCGGGGAACACTGAAGCTTTCTTT
CASTSPGNTEAFF
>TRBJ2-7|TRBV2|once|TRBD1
TGTGCCAGCAAAGGAGGCAGGGGGCCCTACGAGCAGTACTTC
CASKGGRGPYEQYF
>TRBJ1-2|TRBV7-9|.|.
TGTGCCAGCAGCTTAGAAGCGAGCCCGTTGGGCTACACCTTC
CASSLEASPLGYTF
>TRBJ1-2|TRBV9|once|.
TGTGCCAGCAGCGTAGCTTCGGGGGAGGGCTATGGCTACACCTTC
CASSVASGEGYGYTF
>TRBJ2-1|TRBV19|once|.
TGTGCCAGTAGTATAGATCCAAGCGCCAATGAGCAGTTCTTC
CASSIDPSANEQFF
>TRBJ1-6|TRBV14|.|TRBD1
TGTGCCAGCAGCTATACAGGGGAGAGAAGTTCACCCCTCCACTTT
CASSYTGERSSPLHF
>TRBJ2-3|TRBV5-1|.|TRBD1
TGCGCCAGCAGCCTGCGGACAGGGGGCACAGATACGCAGTATTTT
CASSLRTGGTDTQYF
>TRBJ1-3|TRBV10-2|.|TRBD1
TGCGCCAGCAGTGAGAGGGACAGGGGAAACACCATATATTTT
CASSERDRGNTIYF
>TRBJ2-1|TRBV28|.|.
TGTGCCAGCAGTACATCCGGGACTCTCAACAATGAGCAGTTCTTC
CASSTSGTLNNEQFF
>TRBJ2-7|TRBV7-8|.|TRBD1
TGTGCCAGCAGCTTAGCCTCCGGGACAGCGACCTACGAGCAGTACTTC
CASSLASGTATYEQYF
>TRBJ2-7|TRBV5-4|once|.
TGTGCCAGCAGCTTGTCAGGGTCGGACGAGCAGTACTTC
CASSLSGSDEQYF